What follows are 15 T cell receptor beta chains derived from one specimen sequenced in a study of blood T cell repertoires in COVID-19. Clones were sequenced by immunoSEQ multiplex PCR, and TCRdb holds only the in-frame ones, with some missing. The profile shows about 120,000 clones, roughly 80% of them singletons. Sequencing was performed on peripheral blood. The receptors come from a man aged 50-59 years with acute or convalescent COVID-19.

This clone was observed a few times. J is TRBJ2-7 and V is TRBV10-2; 11 bases agree with TRBD2. Germline V lookup: CDR1 WSHSY, CDR2 SAAADI. This CDR3 contains 14 residues. Losses at the gene ends were 5 bases for V and 6 bases for J; bases not matched to a gene: 6. In DNA form, the CDR3 reads TGCGCCAGCAGTCCTAGCGGGGGGTTGAGCGAGCAGTACTTC. Protein: CASSPSGGLSEQYF.

The chain joins TRBV6-5 to TRBJ1-6; D is possibly TRBD1 (5 bases). Germline V lookup: CDR1 MNHEY, CDR2 SVGAGI. V lost 7 bases to trimming and J lost 10 bases, with 11 bases between them. This CDR3 has 12 amino acids. CDR3 protein: CASTDSNSPLHF. In DNA, the CDR3 is TGTGCCAGCACCGACAGTAACTCACCCCTCCACTTT.

V usage is TRBV19 and J usage is TRBJ2-5; 8 positions agree with TRBD2. After removal of 5 bases from V and 2 bases from J, the junction contained 13 bases not matched to a gene. This CDR3 region has 17 residues. Germline loops: CDR1 LNHDA, CDR2 SQIVND (reference sequence). CDR3 DNA sequence: TGTGCCAGTAGTCCCGACTCGCGGGGGGCTTCTCAAGAGACCCAGTACTTC. Translating gives CASSPDSRGASQETQYF. The full variable domain, rest sourced from reference TRBV19 and TRBJ2-5, is DGGITQSPKYLFRKEGQNVTLSCEQNLNHDAMYWYRQDPGQGLRLIYYSQIVNDFQKGDIAEGYSVSREKKESFPLTVTSAQKNPTAFYLCASSPDSRGASQETQYFGPGTRLLVL.

This chain joins TRBV6-6 and TRBJ2-7; 11 nucleotides align to TRBD1. The germline gives CDR1 MNHNY, CDR2 SVGAGI (reference sequence). This CDR3 spans 16 amino acids. The junction had 9 bases not matched to a gene; V was cut back by 2 bases and J by 6 bases. CDR3 nucleotides: TGTGCCAGCAGTTACGGAATGGGACAGGGGGGAGGCGAGCAGTACTTC. Amino acids: CASSYGMGQGGGEQYF.

This chain uses TRBV16 with TRBJ1-2; 9 bases line up with TRBD1. Per the germline V gene, CDR1 is KGHSY and CDR2 is FQNENV. With 2 bases clipped from V and 8 bases from J, the junction kept 9 bases outside the gene matches. This CDR3 region has 15 residues. The CDR3 DNA follows: TGTGCCAGCAGCCAACCCGGACAGGGGAACTGGGGCTACACCTTC. This translates into CASSQPGQGNWGYTF.

J is TRBJ2-7 and V is TRBV27; perhaps TRBD2 as D (6 bases). Looked up from germline, CDR1 is MNHEY and CDR2 is SMNVEV (reference sequence). V was clipped by 2 bases and J by 4 bases, with 12 bases between them. The CDR3 spans 14 residues. This CDR3 is CASSLRRVGYEQYF. The CDR3 DNA sequence: TGTGCCAGCAGTTTAAGGAGGGTAGGGTACGAGCAGTACTTC.

The chain has TRBV10-2 and TRBJ1-1; 9 bases line up with TRBD1. CDR3 length: 14 amino acids. J lost 5 bases, V lost 6 bases, and 7 bases had no gene match. Germline V gives CDR1 WSHSY, CDR2 SAAADI. The CDR3 DNA is TGCGCCAGCAGAGAAGGACAGGGGAGGACTGAAGCTTTCTTT. It specifies CASREGQGRTEAFF.

V usage is TRBV6-5 and J usage is TRBJ2-3, with 7 bases fitting TRBD2. The CDR3 runs 14 residues. Losses at the gene ends were 5 bases for V and 5 bases for J; bases not matched to a gene: 7. CDR1 and CDR2 (germline): MNHEY, SVGAGI. The CDR3 DNA reads as TGTGCCAGCAGTATCGGACTAGAGGGAGATACGCAGTATTTT. Encoded protein: CASSIGLEGDTQYF.

The V call is TRBV6-5, the J call TRBJ1-3; weak D call: TRBD1 (6 bases). Trimming took 6 bases from V and 0 from J, leaving 12 bases between them. Germline V lookup: CDR1 MNHEY, CDR2 SVGAGI. The length of the CDR3 is 15 residues. CDR3 sequence reads: CASSRQAFSGNTIYF. The CDR3, as DNA: TGTGCCAGCAGCCGACAGGCCTTCTCTGGAAACACCATATATTTT.

The J gene is TRBJ1-5, the V gene TRBV7-9; perhaps TRBD1 as D (6 bases). The V gene lost 1 base and the J gene lost 7 bases, with 14 bases spanning the gap. The CDR3 consists of 15 residues. Germline CDR1 reads SEHNR; CDR2 reads FQNEAQ (reference sequence). The DNA for the CDR3 is TGTGCCAGCAGCTTAGGGCGACCAGGGGACCAGCCCCAGCATTTT. This encodes CASSLGRPGDQPQHF.

J is TRBJ1-1 and V is TRBV11-2; D is undetermined. V shed 3 bases and J shed 0 bases, with 11 bases lying between them. Germline CDR1 reads SGHAT; CDR2 reads FQNNGV. There are 15 residues in the CDR3. The CDR3 DNA reads TGTGCCAGCAGCTTCGAACTGGGCCTGAACACTGAAGCTTTCTTT. Protein product: CASSFELGLNTEAFF.

V gene TRBV7-9 combines with J gene TRBJ1-2; 10 bases line up with TRBD1. This CDR3 spans 17 amino acids. V shed 1 base, J shed 8 bases, and the junction held 13 bases outside the gene matches. The germline V gene encodes CDR1 SEHNR and CDR2 FQNEAQ (reference sequence). CDR3 nucleotide sequence: TGTGCCAGCAGCTTAGGTCCGGGACAGGGGCCGAAACTCGGCTACACCTTC. This encodes CASSLGPGQGPKLGYTF.

This clone was seen only a few times. V gene TRBV3-1 (or the pseudogene TRBV3-2) combines with J gene TRBJ2-1; possible D gene TRBD1, 5 bases. V lost 3 bases and J lost 7, with 10 bases in between. In germline, CDR1 is LGHDT, CDR2 YNNKEL (reference sequence). CDR3 length: 13 amino acids. The CDR3 here is CASSQERGNEQFF. The CDR3 DNA reads as TGTGCCAGCAGCCAGGAAAGGGGAAATGAGCAGTTCTTC.

This clone was seen more than once but under ten times. The V gene is TRBV9, the J gene TRBJ1-2; 8 bases agree with TRBD1. Germline lookup yields CDR1 SGDLS and CDR2 YYNGEE. With V trimmed by 4 bases and J by 2 bases, 13 bases remained unmatched. The CDR3 is 17 residues long. The CDR3 DNA follows: TGTGCCAGCAGCAGGCTGGGCAGGGGGCGCGTGAACTATGGCTACACCTTC. Amino acids: CASSRLGRGRVNYGYTF.

This chain uses TRBV13 with TRBJ1-1; no firm D call. The CDR3 is 13 residues long. In germline, CDR1 is PRHDT, CDR2 FYEKMQ (reference sequence). Trimming took off 2 bases at V and 4 bases at J, with 8 bases between the two ends. The CDR3 sequence is CASSLKQTTEAFF. The CDR3 coding sequence is TGTGCCAGCAGCTTAAAACAGACCACTGAAGCTTTCTTT.